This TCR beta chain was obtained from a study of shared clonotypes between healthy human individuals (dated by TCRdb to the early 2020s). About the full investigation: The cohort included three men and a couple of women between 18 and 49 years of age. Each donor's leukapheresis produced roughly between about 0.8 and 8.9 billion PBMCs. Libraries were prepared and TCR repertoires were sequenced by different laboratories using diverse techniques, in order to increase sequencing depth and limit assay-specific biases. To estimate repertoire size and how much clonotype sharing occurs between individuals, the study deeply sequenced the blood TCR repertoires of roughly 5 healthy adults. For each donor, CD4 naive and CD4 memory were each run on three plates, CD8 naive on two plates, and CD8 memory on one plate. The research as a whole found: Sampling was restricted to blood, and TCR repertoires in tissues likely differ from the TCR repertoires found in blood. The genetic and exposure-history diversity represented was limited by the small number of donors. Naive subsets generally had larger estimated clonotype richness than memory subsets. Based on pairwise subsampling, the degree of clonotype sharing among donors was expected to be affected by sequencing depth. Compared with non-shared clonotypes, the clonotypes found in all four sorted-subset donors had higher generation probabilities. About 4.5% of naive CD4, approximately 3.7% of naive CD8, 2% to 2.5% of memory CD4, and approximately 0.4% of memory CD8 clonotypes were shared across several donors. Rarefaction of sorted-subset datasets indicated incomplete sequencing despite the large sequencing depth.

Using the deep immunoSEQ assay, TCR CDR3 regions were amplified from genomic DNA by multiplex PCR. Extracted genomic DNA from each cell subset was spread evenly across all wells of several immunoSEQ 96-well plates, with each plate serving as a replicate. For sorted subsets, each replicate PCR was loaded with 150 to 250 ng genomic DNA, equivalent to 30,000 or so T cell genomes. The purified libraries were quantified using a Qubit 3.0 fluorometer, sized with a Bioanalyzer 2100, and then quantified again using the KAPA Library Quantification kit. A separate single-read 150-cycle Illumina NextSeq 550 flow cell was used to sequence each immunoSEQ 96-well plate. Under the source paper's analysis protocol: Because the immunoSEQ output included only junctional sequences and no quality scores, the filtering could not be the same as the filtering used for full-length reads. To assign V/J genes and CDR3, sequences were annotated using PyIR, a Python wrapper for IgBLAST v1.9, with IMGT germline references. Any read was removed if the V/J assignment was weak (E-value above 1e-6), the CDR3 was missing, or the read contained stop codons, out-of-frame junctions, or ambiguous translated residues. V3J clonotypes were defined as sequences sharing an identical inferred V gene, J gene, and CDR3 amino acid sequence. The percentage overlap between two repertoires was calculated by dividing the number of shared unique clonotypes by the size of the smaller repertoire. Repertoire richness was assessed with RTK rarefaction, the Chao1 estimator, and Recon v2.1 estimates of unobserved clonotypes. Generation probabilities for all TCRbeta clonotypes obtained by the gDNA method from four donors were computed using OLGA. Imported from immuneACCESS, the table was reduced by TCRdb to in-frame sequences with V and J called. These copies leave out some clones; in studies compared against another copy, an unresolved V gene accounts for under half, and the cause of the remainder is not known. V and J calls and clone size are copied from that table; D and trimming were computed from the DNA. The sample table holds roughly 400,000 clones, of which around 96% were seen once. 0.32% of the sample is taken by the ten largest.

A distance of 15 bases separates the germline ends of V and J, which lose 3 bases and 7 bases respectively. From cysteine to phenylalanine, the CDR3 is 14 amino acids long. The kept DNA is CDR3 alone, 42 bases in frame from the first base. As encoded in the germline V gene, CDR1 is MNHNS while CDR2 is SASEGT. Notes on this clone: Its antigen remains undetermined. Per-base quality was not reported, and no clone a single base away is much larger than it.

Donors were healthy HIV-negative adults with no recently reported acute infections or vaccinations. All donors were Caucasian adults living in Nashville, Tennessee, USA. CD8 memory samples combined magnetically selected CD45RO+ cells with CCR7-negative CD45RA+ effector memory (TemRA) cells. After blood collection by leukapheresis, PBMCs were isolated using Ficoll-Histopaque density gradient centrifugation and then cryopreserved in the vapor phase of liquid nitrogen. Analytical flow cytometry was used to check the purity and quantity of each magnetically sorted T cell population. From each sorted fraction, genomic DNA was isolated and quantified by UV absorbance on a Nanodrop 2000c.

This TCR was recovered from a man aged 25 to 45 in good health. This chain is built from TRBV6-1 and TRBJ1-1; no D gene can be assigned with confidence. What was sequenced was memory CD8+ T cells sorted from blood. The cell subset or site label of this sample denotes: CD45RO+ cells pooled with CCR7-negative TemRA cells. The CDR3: CASSEGLALLEAFF. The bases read TGTGCCAGCAGTGAGGGGTTAGCTCTACTTGAAGCTTTCTTT.